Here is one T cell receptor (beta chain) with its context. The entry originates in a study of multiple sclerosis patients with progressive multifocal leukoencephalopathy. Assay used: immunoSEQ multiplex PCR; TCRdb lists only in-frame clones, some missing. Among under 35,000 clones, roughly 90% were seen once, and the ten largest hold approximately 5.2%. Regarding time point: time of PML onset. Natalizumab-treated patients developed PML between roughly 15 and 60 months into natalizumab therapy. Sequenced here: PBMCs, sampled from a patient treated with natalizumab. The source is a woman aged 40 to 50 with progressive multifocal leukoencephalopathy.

CDR3 in amino acids: CACPGQGFGQPQHF. CDR3 DNA: TGTGCCTGTCCGGGACAGGGATTCGGTCAGCCCCAGCATTTT. The V call is TRBV30, the J call TRBJ1-5; 9 bases match TRBD1. The CDR3 extends over 14 amino acids. Trimming removed 6 bases from V and 6 bases from J; junction bases left unmatched: 9. The germline CDR1 and CDR2 sequences are GTSNPN and SVGIG (reference sequence).